The subject of this entry is one TCR beta chain. The V segment lost 1 base and the J segment 6 bases; nucleotides outside the gene matches: 8. Per germline, CDR1 MGHDK and CDR2 SYGVNS. The CDR3 contains 15 residues. Using immunoSEQ multiplex PCR, the repertoire was profiled, and TCRdb retains in-frame clones only, with some absent. The sample records under 15,000 clones, approximately 87% being singletons. This sample is drawn from a study of chemoradiotherapy in HPV16-positive cancers. The chain is built from TRBV25-1 and TRBJ1-2, with TRBD1 identical over 7 bases. This specimen was blood, taken from a patient who underwent chemoradiotherapy. This TCR came from a human donor with HPV-associated anogenital cancer. CDR3 loop: CASSESPDRLNGYTF. CDR3 sequence (DNA): TGTGCCAGCAGTGAATCTCCGGACAGGCTGAATGGCTACACCTTC.